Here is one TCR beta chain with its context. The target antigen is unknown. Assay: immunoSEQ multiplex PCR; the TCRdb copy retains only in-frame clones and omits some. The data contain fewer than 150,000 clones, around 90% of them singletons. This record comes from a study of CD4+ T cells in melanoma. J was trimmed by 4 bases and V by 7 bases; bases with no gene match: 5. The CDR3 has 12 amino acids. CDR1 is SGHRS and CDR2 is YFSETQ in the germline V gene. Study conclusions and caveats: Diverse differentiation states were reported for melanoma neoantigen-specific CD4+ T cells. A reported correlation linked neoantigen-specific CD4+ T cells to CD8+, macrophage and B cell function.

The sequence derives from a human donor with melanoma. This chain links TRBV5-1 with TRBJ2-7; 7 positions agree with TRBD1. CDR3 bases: TGCGCCAGCCGGGACAGCTATTACGAGCAGTACTTC. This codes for CASRDSYYEQYF.